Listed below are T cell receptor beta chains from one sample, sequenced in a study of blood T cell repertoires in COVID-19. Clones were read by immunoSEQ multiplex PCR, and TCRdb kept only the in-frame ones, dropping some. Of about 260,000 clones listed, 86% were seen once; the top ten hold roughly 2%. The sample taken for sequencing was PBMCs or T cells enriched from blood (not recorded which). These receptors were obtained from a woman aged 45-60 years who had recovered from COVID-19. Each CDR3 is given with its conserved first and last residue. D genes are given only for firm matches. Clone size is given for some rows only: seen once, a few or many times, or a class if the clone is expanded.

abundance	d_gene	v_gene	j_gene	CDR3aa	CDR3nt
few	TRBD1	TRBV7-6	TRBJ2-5	CASSVTGGSGETQYF	TGTGCCAGCAGCGTTACAGGGGGCTCAGGGGAGACCCAGTACTTC
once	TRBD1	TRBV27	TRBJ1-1	CASRRQGMYTEAFF	TGTGCCAGCAGGAGACAGGGGATGTACACTGAAGCTTTCTTT
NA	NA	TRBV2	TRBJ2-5	CASSVVAGRRLGQYF	TGTGCCAGCAGTGTCGTGGCGGGCCGAAGGTTAGGCCAGTACTTC
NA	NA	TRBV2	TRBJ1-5	CASNPRWGSQPQHF	TGTGCCAGCAACCCACGATGGGGCTCACAGCCCCAGCATTTT
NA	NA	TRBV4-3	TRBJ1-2	CASSARRGDYGYTF	TGCGCCAGCAGCGCGCGCAGGGGTGACTATGGCTACACCTTC
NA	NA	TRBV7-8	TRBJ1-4	CASSVGQSSWDATNEKLFF	TGTGCCAGCAGCGTCGGACAGTCATCTTGGGATGCAACTAATGAAAAACTGTTTTTT
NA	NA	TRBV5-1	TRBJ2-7	CASSPSQGGPLEQYF	TGCGCCAGCAGCCCCTCACAGGGTGGCCCGCTCGAGCAGTACTTC
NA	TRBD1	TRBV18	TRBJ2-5	CASSPETGGAETQYF	TGTGCCAGCTCACCCGAGACAGGGGGCGCCGAGACCCAGTACTTC
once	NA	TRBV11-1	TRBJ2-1	CASSLQGLINEQFF	TGTGCCAGCAGCTTACAGGGGTTAATTAATGAGCAGTTCTTC
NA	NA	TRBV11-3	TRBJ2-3	CASRRVGDTQYF	TGTGCCAGCAGACGCGTTGGAGATACGCAGTATTTT
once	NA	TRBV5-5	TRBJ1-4	CASSPTGPTNEKLFF	TGTGCCAGCAGCCCAACAGGCCCAACTAATGAAAAACTGTTTTTT
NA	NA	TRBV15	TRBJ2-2	CATSRPLKWRNTGELFF	TGTGCCACCAGCAGACCTCTAAAGTGGAGAAACACCGGGGAGCTGTTTTTT
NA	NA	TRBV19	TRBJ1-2	CASNQGFEGYTF	TGTGCCAGTAACCAGGGATTCGAGGGCTACACCTTC
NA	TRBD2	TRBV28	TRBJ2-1	CATGLAGAQSEQFF	TGTGCCACCGGACTAGCGGGAGCTCAGAGTGAGCAGTTCTTC
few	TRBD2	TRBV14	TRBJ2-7	CASSQGILSGGRYEQYF	TGTGCCAGCAGCCAGGGGATTTTGAGCGGGGGGCGATACGAGCAGTACTTC
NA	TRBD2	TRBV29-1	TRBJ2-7	CSVSEMTSGYYEQYF	TGCAGCGTTTCTGAAATGACTAGCGGGTACTACGAGCAGTACTTC
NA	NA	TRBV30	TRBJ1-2	CAWSRQSEGYTF	TGTGCCTGGAGTAGACAGAGTGAAGGCTACACCTTC
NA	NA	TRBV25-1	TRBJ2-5	CASAPGGAQETQYF	TGTGCCAGCGCCCCAGGAGGGGCTCAAGAGACCCAGTACTTC
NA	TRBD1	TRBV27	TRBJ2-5	CASSSHRGQETQYF	TGTGCCAGCAGCTCCCACAGGGGGCAAGAGACCCAGTACTTC
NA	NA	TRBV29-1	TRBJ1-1	CSEVVTGNTEAFF	TGCAGCGAAGTTGTAACAGGGAACACTGAAGCTTTCTTT
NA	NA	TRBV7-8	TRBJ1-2	CASSPPGRGIGGYTF	TGTGCCAGCAGCCCCCCCGGGAGGGGGATCGGTGGCTACACCTTC
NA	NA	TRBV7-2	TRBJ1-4	CASSLTLTRGEKLFF	TGTGCCAGCAGCTTAACACTAACCCGCGGTGAAAAACTGTTTTTT
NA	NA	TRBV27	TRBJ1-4	CADGGRDEKLFF	TGTGCCGACGGGGGGCGAGATGAAAAACTGTTTTTT
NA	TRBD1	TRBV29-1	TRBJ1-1	CSVDTSGQPNTEAFF	TGCAGCGTGGATACCTCGGGACAGCCGAACACTGAAGCTTTCTTT
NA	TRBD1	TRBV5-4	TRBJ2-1	CASSLWGTGVATINLNEQFF	TGTGCCAGCAGCTTGTGGGGGACAGGGGTGGCTACCATCAACCTCAATGAGCAGTTCTTC
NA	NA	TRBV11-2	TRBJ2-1	CASSLTGHNLEQFF	TGTGCCAGCAGCCTCACGGGACATAATCTTGAGCAGTTCTTC
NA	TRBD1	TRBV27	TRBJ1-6	CASRPRDRYNSPLHF	TGTGCCAGCAGGCCGAGGGACAGGTATAATTCACCCCTCCACTTT
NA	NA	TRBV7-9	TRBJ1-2	CASSLNGYGYTF	TGTGCCAGCAGCTTAAACGGTTATGGCTACACCTTC
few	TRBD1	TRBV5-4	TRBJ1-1	CASSFYNRGTEAFF	TGTGCCAGCAGCTTTTACAACAGGGGTACTGAAGCTTTCTTT
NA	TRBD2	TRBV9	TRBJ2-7	CASSSGWGTGGHEQYF	TGTGCCAGCAGCTCCGGCTGGGGGACGGGAGGGCACGAGCAGTACTTC
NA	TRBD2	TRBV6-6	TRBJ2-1	CASSLAGGPEFYNEQFF	TGTGCCAGCAGTCTAGCGGGGGGGCCGGAATTCTACAATGAGCAGTTCTTC
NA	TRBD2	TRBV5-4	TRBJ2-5	CASSFRGTSGETQYF	TGTGCCAGCAGCTTTAGGGGGACTAGTGGAGAGACCCAGTACTTC
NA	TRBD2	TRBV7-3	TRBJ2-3	CASSSGLAGGTDTQYF	TGTGCCAGCAGCTCAGGACTAGCGGGGGGCACAGATACGCAGTATTTT
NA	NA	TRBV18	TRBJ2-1	CASSPLSVNEQFF	TGTGCCAGCTCACCCCTTAGTGTCAATGAGCAGTTCTTC
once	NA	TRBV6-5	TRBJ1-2	CASSYSLQGPYGYTF	TGTGCCAGCAGTTACTCGCTCCAGGGCCCTTATGGCTACACCTTC
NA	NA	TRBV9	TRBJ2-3	CASSVASSLRTDTQYF	TGTGCCAGCAGCGTAGCTTCCAGTCTTCGCACAGATACGCAGTATTTT
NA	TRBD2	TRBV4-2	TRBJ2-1	CASSQGLAGHNEQFF	TGTGCCAGCAGCCAGGGACTAGCGGGACACAATGAGCAGTTCTTC
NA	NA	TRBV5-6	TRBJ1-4	CASSLAGRLRGEKLFF	TGTGCCAGCAGCTTGGCCGGACGGTTACGGGGTGAAAAACTGTTTTTT
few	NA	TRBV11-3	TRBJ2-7	CASSLVADSYEQYF	TGTGCCAGCAGCTTAGTGGCAGATTCCTACGAGCAGTACTTC
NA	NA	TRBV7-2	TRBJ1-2	CATSGGANYGYTF	TGTGCCACGAGCGGGGGGGCTAACTATGGCTACACCTTC
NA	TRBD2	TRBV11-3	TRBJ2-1	CASSPRREGSEQFF	TGTGCCAGCAGCCCAAGGCGGGAGGGGAGTGAGCAGTTCTTC
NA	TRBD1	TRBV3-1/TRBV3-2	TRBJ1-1	CASSSGQGGTEAFF	TGTGCCAGCAGCTCGGGACAGGGTGGAACTGAAGCTTTCTTT
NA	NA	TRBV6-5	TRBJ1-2	CASSYEGPRGYGYTF	TGTGCCAGCAGTTACGAGGGCCCGCGGGGTTATGGCTACACCTTC
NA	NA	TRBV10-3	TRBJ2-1	CAISRDSAGSEQFF	TGTGCCATCAGCCGGGACTCTGCTGGGAGTGAGCAGTTCTTC
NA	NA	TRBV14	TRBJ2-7	CASSLLGRVHEQYF	TGTGCCAGCAGCCTCTTGGGCAGGGTCCACGAGCAGTACTTC
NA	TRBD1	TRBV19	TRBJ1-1	CASNRGTGWNTEAFF	TGTGCCAGTAACCGGGGGACAGGGTGGAACACTGAAGCTTTCTTT
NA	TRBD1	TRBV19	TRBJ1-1	CASSNYRDRGDEAFF	TGTGCCAGTAGCAACTACCGGGACAGGGGGGATGAAGCTTTCTTT
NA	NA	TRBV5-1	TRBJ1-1	CASTRVGDWNTEAFF	TGCGCCAGCACGAGAGTCGGGGATTGGAACACTGAAGCTTTCTTT
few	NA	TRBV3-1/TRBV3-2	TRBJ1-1	CASSQSDAGAEAFF	TGTGCCAGCAGCCAATCGGACGCGGGAGCTGAAGCTTTCTTT
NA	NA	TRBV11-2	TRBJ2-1	CASSLDPSRSYNEQFF	TGTGCCAGCAGCTTAGATCCTTCTAGGTCCTACAATGAGCAGTTCTTC
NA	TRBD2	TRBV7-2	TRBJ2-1	CASSRSPSGWISYNEQFF	TGTGCCAGCAGCCGCAGTCCTAGCGGGTGGATCTCCTACAATGAGCAGTTCTTC
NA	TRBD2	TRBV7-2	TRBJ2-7	CASSSRSGAYEQYF	TGTGCCAGCAGCTCACGTAGCGGGGCCTACGAGCAGTACTTC
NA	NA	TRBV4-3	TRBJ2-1	CASSQGPGDYNEQFF	TGCGCCAGCAGCCAAGGACCGGGGGACTACAATGAGCAGTTCTTC
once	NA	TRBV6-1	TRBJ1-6	CASSERQAYNSPLHF	TGTGCCAGCAGTGAACGACAGGCCTATAATTCACCCCTCCACTTT
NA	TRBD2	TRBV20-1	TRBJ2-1	CGRREGYEQFF	TGCGGGCGGCGGGAGGGGTATGAGCAGTTCTTC
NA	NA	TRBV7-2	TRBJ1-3	CASSLDSLIGNTIYF	TGTGCCAGCAGCTTGGACAGCCTTATTGGAAACACCATATATTTT
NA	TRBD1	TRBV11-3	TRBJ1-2	CASSLGQGSYGYTF	TGTGCCAGCAGCCTGGGACAGGGGAGCTATGGCTACACCTTC